A selection of T cell receptor beta chains follows, all from one sample in a study of cytomegalovirus exposure and HLA in healthy donors. The repertoire was sequenced with immunoSEQ multiplex PCR; TCRdb's copy has only in-frame clones and lacks some. The sample contains approximately 190,000 clones, around 85% of which appear only once. Material: PBMCs. The receptors come from a man aged 50-60 years in good health and CMV-seronegative. The CDR3 runs from the conserved cysteine through the conserved F or W. The D gene is left open where the match is weak. Size tells how often a clone was seen (once, few, many) or the class of an expanded clone, and some rows leave it out.

-	TRBV11-2	-	TRBJ1-4	CASSSRARSTNEKLFF	TGTGCCAGCAGCTCCAGGGCTCGTTCAACTAATGAAAAACTGTTTTTT
TRBD1	TRBV7-2	-	TRBJ1-2	CASSIRDRGSGYTF	TGTGCCAGCAGCATCCGGGACAGGGGCAGTGGCTACACCTTC
-	TRBV14	-	TRBJ2-7	CASSLTYEQYF	TGTGCCAGCAGCCTAACCTACGAGCAGTACTTC
-	TRBV15	-	TRBJ1-1	CATSPGIEYSMNTEAFF	TGTGCCACCAGCCCGGGGATCGAATACTCTATGAACACTGAAGCTTTCTTT
-	TRBV7-9	-	TRBJ1-5	CSSSLYREGKSSNQPQHF	TGTTCCAGCAGCTTATACCGGGAGGGGAAAAGTAGCAATCAGCCCCAGCATTTT
TRBD1	TRBV7-7	-	TRBJ2-1	CASAPDRGSNEQFF	TGTGCTAGCGCCCCGGACAGGGGGAGCAATGAGCAGTTCTTC
-	TRBV7-2	-	TRBJ2-7	CASNSGSSYEQYF	TGTGCCAGCAACTCGGGGAGCTCCTACGAGCAGTACTTC
TRBD1	TRBV2	-	TRBJ1-5	CASSRGAGGGYSNQPQHF	TGTGCCAGCAGCCGAGGGGCAGGAGGGGGCTATAGCAATCAGCCCCAGCATTTT
-	TRBV6-5	-	TRBJ2-5	CASRQGIWETQYF	TGTGCCAGCAGGCAGGGGATCTGGGAGACCCAGTACTTC
TRBD1	TRBV19	-	TRBJ1-2	CASSIDDRGTSEGYTF	TGTGCCAGTAGTATAGACGACAGGGGGACCTCGGAGGGCTACACCTTC
-	TRBV4-3	few	TRBJ1-3	CASSQVQGSSGNTIYF	TGCGCCAGCAGCCAAGTCCAGGGGAGTTCTGGAAACACCATATATTTT
-	TRBV16	-	TRBJ1-1	CASSQSIMGLINTEAFF	TGTGCCAGCAGCCAATCGATTATGGGACTGATAAACACTGAAGCTTTCTTT
-	TRBV6-1	many	TRBJ2-5	CASSDVGGQETQYF	TGTGCCAGCAGTGACGTGGGGGGCCAAGAGACCCAGTACTTC
TRBD1	TRBV11-3	-	TRBJ2-2	CASSLSRGSTGELFF	TGTGCCAGCAGCTTAAGCAGGGGGTCCACCGGGGAGCTGTTTTTT
TRBD1	TRBV18	-	TRBJ1-2	CASSPGTGDYGYTF	TGTGCCAGCTCACCCGGGACAGGTGACTATGGCTACACCTTC
TRBD1	TRBV2	-	TRBJ1-1	CASRRGQEAFF	TGTGCCAGCAGAAGGGGACAGGAAGCTTTCTTT
TRBD2	TRBV6-1	-	TRBJ2-7	CASSESAGGAYEQYF	TGTGCCAGCAGTGAATCGGCGGGGGGGGCCTACGAGCAGTACTTC
-	TRBV19	-	TRBJ2-3	CASSTLERLVGTDTQYF	TGTGCCAGTAGTACCCTCGAACGACTAGTCGGCACAGATACGCAGTATTTT
-	TRBV12-1	-	TRBJ1-6	CASSESHRVPLHNSPLHF	TGTGCCAGCAGCGAATCCCACAGGGTGCCGCTACATAATTCACCCCTCCACTTT
-	TRBV29-1	-	TRBJ1-1	CSVERQQDTEAFF	TGCAGCGTTGAGCGACAGCAGGACACTGAAGCTTTCTTT
-	TRBV27	-	TRBJ1-6	CASSPLLGQGGNSPLHF	TGTGCCAGCAGTCCCCTGTTGGGGCAGGGAGGTAATTCACCCCTCCACTTT
-	TRBV7-2	once	TRBJ1-1	CASSFGVSGGHTEAFF	TGTGCCAGCAGCTTCGGGGTTTCAGGTGGGCACACTGAAGCTTTCTTT
-	TRBV5-4	-	TRBJ2-6	CASSPGTFRASGANVLTF	TGTGCCAGCAGCCCCGGGACTTTCCGAGCCTCTGGGGCCAACGTCCTGACTTTC
-	TRBV29-1	-	TRBJ1-1	CSVAYRLNTEAFF	TGCAGCGTTGCTTACAGGCTGAACACTGAAGCTTTCTTT
-	TRBV9	-	TRBJ1-1	CASSVQTENTEAFF	TGTGCCAGCAGCGTACAGACTGAGAACACTGAAGCTTTCTTT
-	TRBV5-6	-	TRBJ2-7	CASSSQGRGSYEQYF	TGTGCCAGCAGCTCACAGGGCCGGGGATCGTACGAGCAGTACTTC
TRBD2	TRBV11-3	-	TRBJ2-3	CASSSGRGTPSTDTQYF	TGTGCCAGCAGCTCAGGGAGGGGAACCCCCTCCACAGATACGCAGTATTTT
-	TRBV7-2	-	TRBJ2-7	CASSLEGTYEQYF	TGTGCCAGCAGCTTAGAGGGGACCTACGAGCAGTACTTC
-	TRBV28	-	TRBJ1-4	CASTLSHEKLFF	TGTGCCAGCACCCTGAGCCATGAAAAACTGTTTTTT
-	TRBV25-1	few	TRBJ1-1	CASSGPNTEAFF	TGTGCCAGCAGTGGGCCGAACACTGAAGCTTTCTTT
TRBD1	TRBV27	few	TRBJ2-7	CASSSRGDRAVNYEQYF	TGTGCCAGCAGTTCACGGGGGGACAGGGCGGTAAACTACGAGCAGTACTTC
TRBD1	TRBV5-4	-	TRBJ1-5	CASSLQGVSNQPQHF	TGTGCCAGCAGCCTACAGGGGGTAAGCAATCAGCCCCAGCATTTT
TRBD1	TRBV11-3	-	TRBJ2-7	CASSDDRAFLNEQYF	TGTGCCAGCAGCGACGACAGGGCATTTCTGAACGAGCAGTACTTC
-	TRBV4-2	-	TRBJ2-5	CASSQDLSRGQETQYF	TGTGCCAGCAGCCAAGATCTAAGCCGGGGGCAAGAGACCCAGTACTTC
TRBD1	TRBV4-1	-	TRBJ2-6	CASSLPRTGGPGANVLTF	TGCGCCAGCAGCCTCCCCCGGACAGGGGGTCCCGGGGCCAACGTCCTGACTTTC
TRBD2	TRBV5-1	-	TRBJ2-2	CASSSLAGGLDTGELFF	TGCGCCAGCAGCTCCCTAGCGGGGGGGCTCGACACCGGGGAGCTGTTTTTT
-	TRBV5-4	-	TRBJ2-1	CASSLAVTVSSYNEQFF	TGTGCCAGCAGCTTGGCCGTCACGGTTAGCTCCTACAATGAGCAGTTCTTC
-	TRBV18	-	TRBJ2-7	CASSPGGARGEQYF	TGTGCCAGCTCACCTGGGGGGGCTCGTGGGGAGCAGTACTTC
-	TRBV6-5	-	TRBJ2-7	CASSYSNKESYEQYF	TGTGCCAGCAGTTACTCGAATAAGGAGAGTTACGAGCAGTACTTC
TRBD1	TRBV5-1	-	TRBJ1-1	CASSPMTGLNTEAFF	TGCGCCAGCAGCCCGATGACAGGGTTGAACACTGAAGCTTTCTTT